These T cell receptor beta chains were read from a single sample in a study of blood T cell repertoires in COVID-19. The data were produced by immunoSEQ multiplex PCR, yet TCRdb's version contains in-frame clones alone and is incomplete. The top ten clones hold around 0.92% of a sample with about 480,000 clones, roughly nine tenths of them seen once. Input material: peripheral blood. These receptors all come from a man aged 18 to 29 with COVID-19, enrolled during active disease. Both conserved end residues are part of each CDR3. D genes are given only for firm matches. Only some rows state a clone size, as once, few, many or a class for expanded clones.

cdr3_length: 16
v_call: TRBV18
d_call: TRBD2
clone_size: .
j_call: TRBJ2-5
cdr3_aa: CASSPRGTSDQETQYF
cdr3_nt: TGTGCCAGCTCACCCCGCGGGACTAGCGACCAAGAGACCCAGTACTTC

cdr3_length: 14
v_call: TRBV18
d_call: TRBD1
clone_size: .
j_call: TRBJ2-7
cdr3_aa: CASSPPGQGVVQYF
cdr3_nt: TGTGCCAGCTCACCCCCCGGACAGGGGGTGGTGCAGTACTTC

cdr3_length: 13
v_call: TRBV10-1
d_call: .
clone_size: .
j_call: TRBJ1-5
cdr3_aa: CASSRDIDQPQHF
cdr3_nt: TGCGCCAGCAGTCGGGACATTGATCAGCCCCAGCATTTT

cdr3_length: 11
v_call: TRBV2
d_call: .
clone_size: few
j_call: TRBJ2-7
cdr3_aa: CASSYNYEQYF
cdr3_nt: TGTGCCAGCAGTTACAACTACGAGCAGTACTTC

cdr3_length: 17
v_call: TRBV27
d_call: TRBD2
clone_size: .
j_call: TRBJ2-5
cdr3_aa: CASSPALAGGPGETQYF
cdr3_nt: TGTGCCAGCAGCCCGGCGTTAGCGGGGGGGCCGGGAGAGACCCAGTACTTC

cdr3_length: 14
v_call: TRBV5-1
d_call: .
clone_size: .
j_call: TRBJ2-5
cdr3_aa: CASSLVETDETQYF
cdr3_nt: TGCGCCAGCAGCTTGGTGGAGACAGACGAGACCCAGTACTTC

cdr3_length: 15
v_call: TRBV15
d_call: .
clone_size: few
j_call: TRBJ2-1
cdr3_aa: CATSRDVDSYNEQFF
cdr3_nt: TGTGCCACCAGCAGAGATGTAGACTCCTACAATGAGCAGTTCTTC

cdr3_length: 15
v_call: TRBV3-1/TRBV3-2
d_call: .
clone_size: once
j_call: TRBJ2-5
cdr3_aa: CASSQLTGSGETQYF
cdr3_nt: TGTGCCAGCAGCCAACTTACAGGGTCAGGAGAGACCCAGTACTTC

cdr3_length: 14
v_call: TRBV4-1
d_call: .
clone_size: .
j_call: TRBJ2-1
cdr3_aa: CASSQVSSTNEQFF
cdr3_nt: TGCGCCAGCAGCCAAGTATCCAGTACCAATGAGCAGTTCTTC

cdr3_length: 20
v_call: TRBV3-1/TRBV3-2
d_call: .
clone_size: .
j_call: TRBJ1-6
cdr3_aa: CASSQGVVGTESSYNSPLHF
cdr3_nt: TGTGCCAGCAGCCAAGGGGTTGTAGGGACTGAGAGCTCCTATAATTCACCCCTCCACTTT

cdr3_length: 14
v_call: TRBV5-6
d_call: .
clone_size: .
j_call: TRBJ2-3
cdr3_aa: CASSLAASTDTQYF
cdr3_nt: TGTGCCAGCAGCTTGGCCGCGAGCACAGATACGCAGTATTTT

cdr3_length: 15
v_call: TRBV5-4
d_call: .
clone_size: .
j_call: TRBJ2-5
cdr3_aa: CASSFAGASQETQYF
cdr3_nt: TGTGCCAGCAGCTTCGCGGGTGCGAGTCAAGAGACCCAGTACTTC

cdr3_length: 14
v_call: TRBV7-3
d_call: .
clone_size: .
j_call: TRBJ1-6
cdr3_aa: CASSLRGRDSPLHF
cdr3_nt: TGTGCCAGCAGCTTACGGGGGAGGGATTCACCCCTCCACTTT

cdr3_length: 18
v_call: TRBV5-5
d_call: .
clone_size: .
j_call: TRBJ1-4
cdr3_aa: CASSSAFYRSATNEKLFF
cdr3_nt: TGTGCCAGCAGCTCTGCCTTTTACCGGAGTGCAACTAATGAAAAACTGTTTTTT

cdr3_length: 15
v_call: TRBV5-1
d_call: .
clone_size: .
j_call: TRBJ1-1
cdr3_aa: CASSLALGGNTEAFF
cdr3_nt: TGCGCCAGCAGCTTGGCTTTGGGGGGGAACACTGAAGCTTTCTTT

cdr3_length: 15
v_call: TRBV5-4
d_call: TRBD1
clone_size: .
j_call: TRBJ2-1
cdr3_aa: CASSPDRGSYNEQFF
cdr3_nt: TGTGCCAGCAGCCCGGACAGGGGGTCCTACAATGAGCAGTTCTTC

cdr3_length: 13
v_call: TRBV24-1
d_call: .
clone_size: .
j_call: TRBJ2-7
cdr3_aa: CATSDLPFYEQYF
cdr3_nt: TGTGCCACCAGTGATTTGCCCTTCTACGAGCAGTACTTC

cdr3_length: 12
v_call: TRBV6-5
d_call: .
clone_size: .
j_call: TRBJ1-2
cdr3_aa: CASGDTNYGYTF
cdr3_nt: TGTGCCAGCGGGGACACTAACTATGGCTACACCTTC

cdr3_length: 13
v_call: TRBV27
d_call: TRBD1
clone_size: .
j_call: TRBJ1-1
cdr3_aa: CASSNQGDTEAFF
cdr3_nt: TGTGCCAGCAGCAATCAGGGGGACACTGAAGCTTTCTTT

cdr3_length: 13
v_call: TRBV5-5
d_call: .
clone_size: .
j_call: TRBJ2-3
cdr3_aa: CASSPEPRDTQYF
cdr3_nt: TGTGCCAGCAGCCCCGAACCACGGGATACGCAGTATTTT

cdr3_length: 13
v_call: TRBV12-3/TRBV12-4
d_call: .
clone_size: .
j_call: TRBJ2-7
cdr3_aa: CASSLTESYEQYF
cdr3_nt: TGTGCCAGCAGTTTAACTGAGTCCTACGAGCAGTACTTC

cdr3_length: 17
v_call: TRBV10-2
d_call: .
clone_size: once
j_call: TRBJ1-3
cdr3_aa: CASSGVELQSSGNTIYF
cdr3_nt: TGCGCCAGCAGTGGGGTGGAGCTTCAGAGCTCTGGAAACACCATATATTTT

cdr3_length: 13
v_call: TRBV5-1
d_call: .
clone_size: .
j_call: TRBJ2-3
cdr3_aa: CASSLPGTDTQYF
cdr3_nt: TGCGCCAGCAGCTTGCCGGGCACAGATACGCAGTATTTT

cdr3_length: 15
v_call: TRBV3-1/TRBV3-2
d_call: TRBD2
clone_size: .
j_call: TRBJ2-7
cdr3_aa: CASSPRPSGKGEQYF
cdr3_nt: TGTGCCAGCAGCCCTAGGCCTAGCGGGAAGGGCGAGCAGTACTTC

cdr3_length: 18
v_call: TRBV19
d_call: TRBD2
clone_size: .
j_call: TRBJ2-3
cdr3_aa: CASSIGPPTSGRTDTQYF
cdr3_nt: TGTGCCAGTAGTATAGGCCCCCCTACTAGCGGTCGCACAGATACGCAGTATTTT

cdr3_length: 14
v_call: TRBV30
d_call: TRBD1
clone_size: once
j_call: TRBJ1-1
cdr3_aa: CAWVETGEGRKAFF
cdr3_nt: TGTGCCTGGGTCGAGACAGGGGAGGGGAGGAAAGCTTTCTTT

cdr3_length: 16
v_call: TRBV7-9
d_call: TRBD1
clone_size: .
j_call: TRBJ2-7
cdr3_aa: CASSLAGQGALYEQYF
cdr3_nt: TGTGCCAGCAGCTTAGCTGGACAGGGGGCCCTTTACGAGCAGTACTTC

cdr3_length: 15
v_call: TRBV13
d_call: TRBD2
clone_size: .
j_call: TRBJ2-1
cdr3_aa: CASSPPKRGGDEQFF
cdr3_nt: TGTGCCAGCAGCCCACCAAAGCGGGGAGGTGATGAGCAGTTCTTC

cdr3_length: 16
v_call: TRBV24-1
d_call: TRBD2
clone_size: .
j_call: TRBJ2-1
cdr3_aa: CATSDRTSGGWNEQFF
cdr3_nt: TGTGCCACCAGTGATCGGACTAGCGGCGGTTGGAATGAGCAGTTCTTC

cdr3_length: 15
v_call: TRBV11-2
d_call: TRBD2
clone_size: once
j_call: TRBJ2-3
cdr3_aa: CASSFSGSSTDTQYF
cdr3_nt: TGTGCCAGCAGCTTTAGCGGGAGCAGCACAGATACGCAGTATTTT

cdr3_length: 17
v_call: TRBV11-2
d_call: TRBD2
clone_size: .
j_call: TRBJ2-7
cdr3_aa: CASSLDGGGTGPWEQYF
cdr3_nt: TGTGCCAGCAGCTTAGATGGCGGGGGGACGGGCCCGTGGGAGCAGTACTTC

cdr3_length: 15
v_call: TRBV27
d_call: .
clone_size: once
j_call: TRBJ2-1
cdr3_aa: CASSGRQASYNEQFF
cdr3_nt: TGTGCCAGCAGTGGCCGACAGGCCTCCTACAATGAGCAGTTCTTC

cdr3_length: 16
v_call: TRBV11-2
d_call: TRBD2
clone_size: once
j_call: TRBJ2-7
cdr3_aa: CASSSQTSGPAYEQYF
cdr3_nt: TGTGCCAGCAGCTCCCAGACTAGCGGGCCTGCCTACGAGCAGTACTTC

cdr3_length: 13
v_call: TRBV19
d_call: .
clone_size: few
j_call: TRBJ1-1
cdr3_aa: CASSIVQMSEAFF
cdr3_nt: TGTGCCAGTAGTATAGTACAGATGTCTGAAGCTTTCTTT

cdr3_length: 12
v_call: TRBV2
d_call: .
clone_size: .
j_call: TRBJ2-5
cdr3_aa: CASSGLEETQYF
cdr3_nt: TGTGCCAGCAGTGGGCTTGAAGAGACCCAGTACTTC

cdr3_length: 13
v_call: TRBV4-1
d_call: .
clone_size: .
j_call: TRBJ1-4
cdr3_aa: CASSLGQFEKLFF
cdr3_nt: TGCGCCAGCAGCCTTGGACAGTTTGAAAAACTGTTTTTT

cdr3_length: 16
v_call: TRBV11-1
d_call: .
clone_size: .
j_call: TRBJ2-3
cdr3_aa: CASSPQGGSIRDTQYF
cdr3_nt: TGTGCCAGCAGCCCCCAGGGGGGTTCTATTAGAGATACGCAGTATTTT